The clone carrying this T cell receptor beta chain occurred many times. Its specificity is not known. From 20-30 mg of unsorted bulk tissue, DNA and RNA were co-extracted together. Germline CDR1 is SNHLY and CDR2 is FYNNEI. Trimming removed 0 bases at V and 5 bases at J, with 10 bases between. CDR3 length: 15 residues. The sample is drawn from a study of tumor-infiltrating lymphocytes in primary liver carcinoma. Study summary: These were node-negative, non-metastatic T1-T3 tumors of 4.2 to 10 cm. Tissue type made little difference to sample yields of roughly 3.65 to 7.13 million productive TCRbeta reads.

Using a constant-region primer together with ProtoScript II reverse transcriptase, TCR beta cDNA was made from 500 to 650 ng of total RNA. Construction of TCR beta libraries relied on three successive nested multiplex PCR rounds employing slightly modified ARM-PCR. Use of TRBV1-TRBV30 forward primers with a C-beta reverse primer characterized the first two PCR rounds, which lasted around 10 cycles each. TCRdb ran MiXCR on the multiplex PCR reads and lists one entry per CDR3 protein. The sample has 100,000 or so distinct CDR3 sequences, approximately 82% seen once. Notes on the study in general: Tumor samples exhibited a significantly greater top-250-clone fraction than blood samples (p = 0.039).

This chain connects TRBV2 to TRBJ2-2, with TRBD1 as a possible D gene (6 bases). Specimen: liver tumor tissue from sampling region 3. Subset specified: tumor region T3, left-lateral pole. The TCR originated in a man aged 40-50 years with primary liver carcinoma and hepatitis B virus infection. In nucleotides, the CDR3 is TGTGCCAGCAGTGAAGCAAACAGGGTTACCGGGGAGCTGTTTTTT. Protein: CASSEANRVTGELFF. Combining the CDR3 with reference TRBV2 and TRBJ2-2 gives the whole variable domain EPEVTQTPSHQVTQMGQEVILRCVPISNHLYFYWYRQILGQKVEFLVSFYNNEISEKSEIFDDQFSVERPDGSNFTLKIRSTKLEDSAMYFCASSEANRVTGELFFGEGSRLTVL.